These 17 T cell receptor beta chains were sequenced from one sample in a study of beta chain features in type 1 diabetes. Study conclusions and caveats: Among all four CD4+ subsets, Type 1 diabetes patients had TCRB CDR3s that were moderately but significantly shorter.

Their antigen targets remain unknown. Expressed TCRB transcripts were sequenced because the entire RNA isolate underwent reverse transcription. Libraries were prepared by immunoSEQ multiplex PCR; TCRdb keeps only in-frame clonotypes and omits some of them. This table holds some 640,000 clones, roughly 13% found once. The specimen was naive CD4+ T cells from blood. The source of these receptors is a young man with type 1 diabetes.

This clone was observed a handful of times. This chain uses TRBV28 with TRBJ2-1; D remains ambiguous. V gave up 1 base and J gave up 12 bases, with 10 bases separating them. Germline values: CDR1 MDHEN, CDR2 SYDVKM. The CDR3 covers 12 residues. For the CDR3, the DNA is TGTGCCAGCAGTTTATCCCCTAGTCGGCAGTTCTTC. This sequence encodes CASSLSPSRQFF.

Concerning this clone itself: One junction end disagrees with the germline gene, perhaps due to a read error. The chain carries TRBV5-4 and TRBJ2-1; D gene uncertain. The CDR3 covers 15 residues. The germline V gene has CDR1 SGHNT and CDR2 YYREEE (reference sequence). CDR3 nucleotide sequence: TGCGCCAGCAGCCAAGGATTAGGATTATACAATGAGCAGTTCTTC. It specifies CASSQGLGLYNEQFF.

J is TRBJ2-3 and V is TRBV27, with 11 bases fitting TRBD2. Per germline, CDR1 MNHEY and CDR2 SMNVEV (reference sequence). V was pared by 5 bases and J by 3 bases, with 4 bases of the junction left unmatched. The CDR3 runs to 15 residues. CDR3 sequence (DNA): TGTGCCAGCAGTCTACTAGCGGGAGAGACAGATACGCAGTATTTT. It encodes CASSLLAGETDTQYF.

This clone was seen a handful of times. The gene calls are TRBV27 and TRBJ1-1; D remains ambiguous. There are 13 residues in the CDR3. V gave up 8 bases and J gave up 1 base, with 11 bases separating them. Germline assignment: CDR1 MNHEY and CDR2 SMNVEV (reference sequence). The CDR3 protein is CASHLKPNTEAFF. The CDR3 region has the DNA TGTGCCAGCCACCTGAAGCCGAACACTGAAGCTTTCTTT.

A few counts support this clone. The CDR3 DNA reads as TGTGCCAGCAGCCCTCTTAGGACCACAGATACGCAGTATTTT. Its protein product is CASSPLRTTDTQYF. The chain carries TRBV7-8 and TRBJ2-3, with D unresolved. This CDR3 contains 14 residues. Germline CDR1 and CDR2: SGHVS and FQNEAQ. V was trimmed by 5 bases and J by 2 bases, leaving 11 bases between them. Using reference TRBV7-8 and TRBJ2-3 for the parts outside the CDR3, the full variable domain is GAGVSQSPRYKVAKRGQDVALRCDPISGHVSLFWYQQALGQGPEFLTYFQNEAQLDKSGLPSDRFFAERPEGSVSTLKIQRTQQEDSAVYLCASSPLRTTDTQYFGPGTRLTVL.

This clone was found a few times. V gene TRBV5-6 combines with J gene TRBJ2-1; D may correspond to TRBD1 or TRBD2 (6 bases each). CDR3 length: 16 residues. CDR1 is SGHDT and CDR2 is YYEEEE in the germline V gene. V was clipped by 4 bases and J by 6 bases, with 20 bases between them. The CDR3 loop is CASSPLGGGLGNEQFF. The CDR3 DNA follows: TGTGCCAGCAGCCCCTTGGGGGGCGGCCTCGGCAATGAGCAGTTCTTC.

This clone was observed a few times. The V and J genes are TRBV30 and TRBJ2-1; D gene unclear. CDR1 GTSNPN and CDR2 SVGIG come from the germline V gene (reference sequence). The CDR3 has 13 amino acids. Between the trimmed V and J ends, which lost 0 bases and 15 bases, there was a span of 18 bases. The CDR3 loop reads CAWSVLQLGFGFF. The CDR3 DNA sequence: TGTGCCTGGAGTGTACTTCAGCTTGGGTTTGGGTTCTTC.

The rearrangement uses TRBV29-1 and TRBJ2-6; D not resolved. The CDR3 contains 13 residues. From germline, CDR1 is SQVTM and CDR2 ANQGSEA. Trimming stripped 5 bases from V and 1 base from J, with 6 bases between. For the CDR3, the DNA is TGCAGCGTTTTCCTTTCTGGGGCCAACGTCCTGACTTTC. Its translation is CSVFLSGANVLTF.

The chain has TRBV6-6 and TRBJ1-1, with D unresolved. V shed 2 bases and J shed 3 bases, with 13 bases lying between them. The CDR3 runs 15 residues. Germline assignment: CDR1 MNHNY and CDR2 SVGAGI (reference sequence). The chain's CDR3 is CASSYGDAGYTEAFF. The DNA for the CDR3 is TGTGCCAGCAGTTACGGCGACGCGGGGTACACTGAAGCTTTCTTT.

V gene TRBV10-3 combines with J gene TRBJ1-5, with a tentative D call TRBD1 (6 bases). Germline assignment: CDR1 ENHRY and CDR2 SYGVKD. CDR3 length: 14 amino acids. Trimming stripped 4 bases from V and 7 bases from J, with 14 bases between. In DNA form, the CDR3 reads TGTGCCATCAGTGTGGAGGGGGTAAAGCAGCCCCAGCATTTT. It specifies CAISVEGVKQPQHF.

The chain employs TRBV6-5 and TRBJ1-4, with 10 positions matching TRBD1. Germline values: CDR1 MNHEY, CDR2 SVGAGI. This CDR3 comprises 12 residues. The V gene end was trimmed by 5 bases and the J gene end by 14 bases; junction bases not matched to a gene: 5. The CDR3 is CASSTGDRGLFF. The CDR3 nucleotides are TGTGCCAGCAGTACCGGGGACAGGGGTCTGTTTTTT.

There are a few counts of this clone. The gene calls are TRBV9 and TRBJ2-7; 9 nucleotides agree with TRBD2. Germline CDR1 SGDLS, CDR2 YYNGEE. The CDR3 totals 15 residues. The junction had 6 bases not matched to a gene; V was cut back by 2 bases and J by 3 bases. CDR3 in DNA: TGTGCCAGCAGCGTCGAGACTAGCGGATACTACGAGCAGTACTTC. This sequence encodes CASSVETSGYYEQYF.

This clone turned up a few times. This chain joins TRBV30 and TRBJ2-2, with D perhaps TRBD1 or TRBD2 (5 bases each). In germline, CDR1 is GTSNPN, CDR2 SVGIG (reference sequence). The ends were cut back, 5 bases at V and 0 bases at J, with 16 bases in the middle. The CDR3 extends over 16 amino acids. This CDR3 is CAWGAMGTANTGELFF. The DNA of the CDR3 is TGTGCCTGGGGAGCAATGGGGACGGCGAACACCGGGGAGCTGTTTTTT.

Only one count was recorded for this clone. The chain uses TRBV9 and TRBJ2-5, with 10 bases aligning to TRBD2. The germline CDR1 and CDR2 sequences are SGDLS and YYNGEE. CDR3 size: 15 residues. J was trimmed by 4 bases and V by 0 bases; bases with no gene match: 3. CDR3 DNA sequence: TGTGCCAGCAGCGTAGGTGGGACTAGCGTAGAGACCCAGTACTTC. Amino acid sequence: CASSVGGTSVETQYF.

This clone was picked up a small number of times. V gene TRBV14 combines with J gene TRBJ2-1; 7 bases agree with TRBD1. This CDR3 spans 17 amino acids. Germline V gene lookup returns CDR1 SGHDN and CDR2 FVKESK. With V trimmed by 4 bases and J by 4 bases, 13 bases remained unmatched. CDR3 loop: CASSPGKGAPIYNEQFF. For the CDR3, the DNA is TGTGCCAGCAGCCCAGGGAAGGGGGCCCCCATATACAATGAGCAGTTCTTC. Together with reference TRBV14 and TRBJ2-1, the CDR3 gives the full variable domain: EAGVTQFPSHSVIEKGQTVTLRCDPISGHDNLYWYRRVMGKEIKFLLHFVKESKQDESGMPNNRFLAERTGGTYSTLKVQPAELEDSGVYFCASSPGKGAPIYNEQFFGPGTRLTVL.

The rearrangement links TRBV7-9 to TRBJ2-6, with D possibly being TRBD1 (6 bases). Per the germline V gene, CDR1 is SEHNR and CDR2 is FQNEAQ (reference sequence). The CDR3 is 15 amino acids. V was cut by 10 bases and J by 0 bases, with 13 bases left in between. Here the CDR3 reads CATTGSPSGANVLTF. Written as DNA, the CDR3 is TGTGCCACCACAGGGAGCCCCTCTGGGGCCAACGTCCTGACTTTC.

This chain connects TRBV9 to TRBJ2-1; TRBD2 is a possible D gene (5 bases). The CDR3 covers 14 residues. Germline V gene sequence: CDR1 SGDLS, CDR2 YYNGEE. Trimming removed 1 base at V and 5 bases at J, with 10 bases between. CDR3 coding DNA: TGTGCCAGCAGCGTAACTAGTACTCACAATGAGCAGTTCTTC. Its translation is CASSVTSTHNEQFF. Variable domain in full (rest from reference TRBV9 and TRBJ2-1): DSGVTQTPKHLITATGQRVTLRCSPRSGDLSVYWYQQSLDQGLQFLIQYYNGEERAKGNILERFSAQQFPDLHSELNLSSLELGDSALYFCASSVTSTHNEQFFGPGTRLTVL.